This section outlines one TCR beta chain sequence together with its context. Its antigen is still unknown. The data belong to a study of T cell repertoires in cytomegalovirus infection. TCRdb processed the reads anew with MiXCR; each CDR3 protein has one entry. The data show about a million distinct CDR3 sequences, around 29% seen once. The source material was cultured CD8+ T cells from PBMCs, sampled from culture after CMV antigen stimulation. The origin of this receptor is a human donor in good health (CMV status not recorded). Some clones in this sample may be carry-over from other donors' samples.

The CDR3 coding sequence is TGTGCCAGCAGTCCGGACAGGGAAGAACAGCCCCAGCATTTT. It encodes CASSPDREEQPQHF. J is TRBJ1-5 and V is TRBV28; TRBD1 aligns across 8 bases. This CDR3 is built from 14 residues. Germline CDR1 and CDR2: MDHEN and SYDVKM. J was trimmed by 7 bases and V by 5 bases; bases with no gene match: 7.